Sequencing of this T cell receptor beta chain was carried out in a study of T cell repertoires in cytomegalovirus infection. Study at large: Matching HLA type and CMV infection were both indicated by public TCR beta signatures.

This clonotype has only a few counts. What it binds is unknown. TCRdb passed the reads through MiXCR, listing each CDR3 protein once. The table includes some 900,000 distinct CDR3 sequences, about 30% detected once. Germline V gives CDR1 SEHNR, CDR2 FQNEAQ (reference sequence). Germline trimming cut 4 bases from V and 5 bases from J; bases unmatched to any gene: 13. The CDR3 sequence is 17 residues long. The sequenced sample was cultured CD8+ T cells from PBMCs, obtained from culture after CMV antigen stimulation. V and J are TRBV7-9 and TRBJ1-1; 10 bases line up with TRBD1. The TCR originated in a human donor in good health (CMV status not recorded). Some clones in this sample may be carry-over from other donors' samples. CDR3 loop: CASSSHNRQGAGTEAFF. The CDR3 region has the DNA TGTGCCAGCAGCTCCCACAACCGACAGGGGGCAGGAACTGAAGCTTTCTTT.